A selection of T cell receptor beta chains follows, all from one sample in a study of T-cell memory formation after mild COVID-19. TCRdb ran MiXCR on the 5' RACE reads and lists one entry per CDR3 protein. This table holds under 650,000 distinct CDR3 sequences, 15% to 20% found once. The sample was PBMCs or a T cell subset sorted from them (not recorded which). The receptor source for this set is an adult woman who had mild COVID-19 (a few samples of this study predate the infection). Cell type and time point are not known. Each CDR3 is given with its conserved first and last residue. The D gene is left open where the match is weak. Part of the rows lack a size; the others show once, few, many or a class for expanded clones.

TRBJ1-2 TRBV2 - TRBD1 TGTGCCAGCAGGCCTCTAACAGGGGGCGGCTATGGCTACACCTTC CASRPLTGGGYGYTF
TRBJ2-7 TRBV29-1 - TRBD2 TGCAGCGTGAATAGCGGGGGAGCCTACGAGCAGTACTTC CSVNSGGAYEQYF
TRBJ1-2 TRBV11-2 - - TGTGCCAGCAGCTTAGTACAGGGCTGGGATGGCTACACCTTC CASSLVQGWDGYTF
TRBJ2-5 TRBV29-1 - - TGCAGCGTTGTGGAGGGTGCAGAGACCCAGTACTTC CSVVEGAETQYF
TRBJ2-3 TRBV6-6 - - TGTGCCAGCAGTCCCCGGGCGGGGCTTAGCACAGATACGCAGTATTTT CASSPRAGLSTDTQYF
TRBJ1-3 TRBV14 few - TGTGCCAGCAGCCGGACAGGAAACACCATATATTTT CASSRTGNTIYF
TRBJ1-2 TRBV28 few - TGTGCCAGCAGCTTAGGGGACCGGACCTACACCTTC CASSLGDRTYTF
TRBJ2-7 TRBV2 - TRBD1 TGTGCCAGCTCAGGGGGACGGATGGGCGAGCAGTACTTC CASSGGRMGEQYF
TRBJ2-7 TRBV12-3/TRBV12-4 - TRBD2 TGTGCCAGCAGTTCCACTTCGGGGGGTTCCGAGCAGTACTTC CASSSTSGGSEQYF
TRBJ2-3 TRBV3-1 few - TGTGCCAGCAGCCGACGACTGGGCGGTACGCAGTATTTT CASSRRLGGTQYF
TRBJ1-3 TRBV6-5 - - TGTGCCAGCAGTCTCCGGGACCGGGCCACCATATATTTT CASSLRDRATIYF
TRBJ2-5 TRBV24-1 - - TGTGCCACCAGTGGAGGACTAGAGACCCAGTACTTC CATSGGLETQYF
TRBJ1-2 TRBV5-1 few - TGCGCCAGCAGCTTGACAGACGACGGGCGCTACACCTTC CASSLTDDGRYTF
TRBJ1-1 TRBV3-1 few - TGTGCCAGCAGCCAGGGCGAGTTTAACACTGAAGCTTTCTTT CASSQGEFNTEAFF
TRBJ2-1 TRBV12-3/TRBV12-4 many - TGTGCCAGCAGTCCATACAGCCCCGACAATGAGCAGTTCTTC CASSPYSPDNEQFF
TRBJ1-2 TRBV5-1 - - TGCGCCAGCAGCTTGGACCCAGGGGCCTATGGCTACACCTTC CASSLDPGAYGYTF
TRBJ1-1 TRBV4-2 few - TGTGCCAGCAGCCAAGAGCCGGGCCTGAACACTGAAGCTTTCTTT CASSQEPGLNTEAFF
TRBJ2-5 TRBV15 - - TGTGCCACCAGCAGAGATAATCCCCGGTCAGAGACCCAGTACTTC CATSRDNPRSETQYF
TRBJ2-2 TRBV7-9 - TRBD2 TGTGCCAGCAGCGGATTGCAAGCGGGGGGCACGAACACCGGGGAGCTGTTTTTT CASSGLQAGGTNTGELFF
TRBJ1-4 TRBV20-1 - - TGCAGTGCTATTGTCCCCGGACGGGGGGAAAAACTGTTTTTT CSAIVPGRGEKLFF
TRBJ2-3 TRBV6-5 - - TGTGCCAGCAGTTACATTGGGGGAGCCCAGAGAGATACGCAGTATTTT CASSYIGGAQRDTQYF
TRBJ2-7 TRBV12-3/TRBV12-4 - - TGTGCCAGCAGTTTAGGGACGAACGAGCAGTACTTC CASSLGTNEQYF
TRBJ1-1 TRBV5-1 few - TGCGCCAGCACCCACCGTGGGGGGGATACTGAAGCTTTCTTT CASTHRGGDTEAFF
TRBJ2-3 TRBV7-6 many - TGTGCCAGCAGCTTAGCGGGAGCCTCCACAGATACGCAGTATTTT CASSLAGASTDTQYF
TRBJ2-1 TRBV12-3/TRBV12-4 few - TGTGCCAGCAGTGCGCAAGGGTTGTCCTACAATGAGCAGTTCTTC CASSAQGLSYNEQFF
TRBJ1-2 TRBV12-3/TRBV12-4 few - TGTGCCAGCACTCTAGGAGGGGGTGCCTATGGCTACACCTTC CASTLGGGAYGYTF
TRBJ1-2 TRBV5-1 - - TGCGCCAGCAGCGGGAGCCGGGATGGCTACACCTTC CASSGSRDGYTF
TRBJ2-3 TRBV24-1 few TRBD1 TGTGCCACGACAGGGGGCCAGGCAGATACGCAGTATTTT CATTGGQADTQYF
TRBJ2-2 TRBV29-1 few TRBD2 TGCAGCGTTGAAGATAAAGGGACTAGCGGGCTTTACACCGGGGAGCTGTTTTTT CSVEDKGTSGLYTGELFF
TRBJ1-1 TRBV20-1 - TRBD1 TGCAGTGCTAGGGATTACAGGGGCGGTACTGAAGCTTTCTTT CSARDYRGGTEAFF
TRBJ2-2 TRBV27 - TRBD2 TGTGCCAGCAGTCCCGCGGGGGATGGGGCCGGGGAGCTGTTTTTT CASSPAGDGAGELFF
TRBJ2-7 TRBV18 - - TGTGCCAGCTCAGAAAGGGACTGGAACAGTCAGTACTTC CASSERDWNSQYF
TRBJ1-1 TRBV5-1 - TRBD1 TGCGCCAGCAGCCCGGACAGGGGGCCTGGGGACACTGAAGCTTTCTTT CASSPDRGPGDTEAFF
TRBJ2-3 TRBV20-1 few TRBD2 TGCAGTGCTCCTAGCGGGAGCGTTAAAGATACGCAGTATTTT CSAPSGSVKDTQYF
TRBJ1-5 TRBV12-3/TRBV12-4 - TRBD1 TGTGCCAGCAGTTTGGGACAGGGAATAAGGAGCAATCAGCCCCAGCATTTT CASSLGQGIRSNQPQHF
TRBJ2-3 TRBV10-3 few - TGTGCCATCAGTGAGTCGTCAAACACAGATACGCAGTATTTT CAISESSNTDTQYF
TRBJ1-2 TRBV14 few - TGTGCCAGCAGCCAAGACCTTAGCTATGGCTACACCTTC CASSQDLSYGYTF
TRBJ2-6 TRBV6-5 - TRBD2 TGTGCCAGCAGTTTAGCGGGAGGAACTTCTGGGGCCAACGTCCTGACTTTC CASSLAGGTSGANVLTF
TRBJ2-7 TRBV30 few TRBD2 TGTGCCGGTAATCTGGGGACTAGCGGCGTGGATGGTTACTTC CAGNLGTSGVDGYF
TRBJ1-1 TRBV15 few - TGTGCCACCAGCAGAGGCGGGGCCGCGGACACTGAAGCTTTCTTT CATSRGGAADTEAFF
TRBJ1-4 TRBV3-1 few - TGTGCCAGCAGCTACAGGACAGATAATGAAAAACTGTTTTTT CASSYRTDNEKLFF
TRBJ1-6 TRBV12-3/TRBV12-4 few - TGTGCCAGCAGTTTGGGGGTGAACGGTCATTCACCCCTCCACTTT CASSLGVNGHSPLHF
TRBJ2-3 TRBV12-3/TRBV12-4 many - TGTGCCAGCAACCTTAGGCAGTTCACAGATACGCAGTATTTT CASNLRQFTDTQYF
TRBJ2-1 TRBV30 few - TGTGCCTGGATAAGTTTGCGCGGTGAGCAGTTCTTC CAWISLRGEQFF
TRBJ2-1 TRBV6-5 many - TGTGCCAGCTTTAGGGGGTCGTACAATGAGCAGTTCTTC CASFRGSYNEQFF
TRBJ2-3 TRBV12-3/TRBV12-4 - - TGTGCCAGCAGTTGGGGGTATAGCACAGATACGCAGTATTTT CASSWGYSTDTQYF
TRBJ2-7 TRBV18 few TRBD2 TGTGCCAGCTCAACAGTAGCGGGAGGGCGCGACGAGCAGTACTTC CASSTVAGGRDEQYF
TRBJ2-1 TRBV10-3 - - TGTGCCATCATGTACCCGGGGAGCTCCTACAATGAGCAGTTCTTC CAIMYPGSSYNEQFF
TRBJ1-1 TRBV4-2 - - TGTGCCAGCAGCCCGGGGACGGGCCAATTCGAAGCTTTCTTT CASSPGTGQFEAFF
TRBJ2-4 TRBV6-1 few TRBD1 TGTGCCAGCACCCGGGACAGTCGGTTGGGAGCCAAAAACATTCAGTACTTC CASTRDSRLGAKNIQYF
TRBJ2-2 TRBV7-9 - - TGTGCCAGCAGCGGGGTCCCCCGACAGAGCACCGGGGAGCTGTTTTTT CASSGVPRQSTGELFF
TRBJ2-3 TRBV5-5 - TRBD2 TGTGCCAGCAGTGCGGGGGGATACCCCTCCACAGATACGCAGTATTTT CASSAGGYPSTDTQYF
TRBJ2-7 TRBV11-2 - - TGTGCCAGCAGCTTAGTGGGGGACCCTCGAATTCTCGAGCAGTACTTC CASSLVGDPRILEQYF
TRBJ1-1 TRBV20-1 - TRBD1 TGCAGTGCTAGGTTTGCCGGGACAGCAATAAACACTGAAGCTTTCTTT CSARFAGTAINTEAFF
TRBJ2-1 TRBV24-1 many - TGTGCCACCAGTGATACCGGCACCGCGGAGGGAGGGCAGTTCTTC CATSDTGTAEGGQFF
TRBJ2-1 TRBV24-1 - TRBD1 TGTGCCACCAGGGGGACAGGCAACAATGAGCAGTTCTTC CATRGTGNNEQFF
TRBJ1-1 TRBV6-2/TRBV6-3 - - TGTGCCAGCAGTTACCTCAAAATCCGACGTGACTCGAACACTGAAGCTTTCTTT CASSYLKIRRDSNTEAFF